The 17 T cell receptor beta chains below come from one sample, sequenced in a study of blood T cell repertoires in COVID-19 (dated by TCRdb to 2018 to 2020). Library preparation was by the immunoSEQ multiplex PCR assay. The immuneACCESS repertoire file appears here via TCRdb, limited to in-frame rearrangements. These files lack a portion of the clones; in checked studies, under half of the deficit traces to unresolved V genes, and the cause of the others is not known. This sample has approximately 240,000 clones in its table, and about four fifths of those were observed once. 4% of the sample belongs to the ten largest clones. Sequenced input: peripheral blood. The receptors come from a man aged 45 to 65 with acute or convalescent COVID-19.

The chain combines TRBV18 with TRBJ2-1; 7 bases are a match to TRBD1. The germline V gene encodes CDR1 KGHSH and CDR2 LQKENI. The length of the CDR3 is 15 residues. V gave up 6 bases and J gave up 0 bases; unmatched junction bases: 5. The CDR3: CASSRGQDSYNEQFF. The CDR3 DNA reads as TGTGCCAGCTCCCGCGGACAGGACTCCTACAATGAGCAGTTCTTC. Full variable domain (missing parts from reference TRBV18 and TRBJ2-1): NAGVMQNPRHLVRRRGQEARLRCSPMKGHSHVYWYRQLPEEGLKFMVYLQKENIIDESGMPKERFSAEFPKEGPSILRIQQVVRGDSAAYFCASSRGQDSYNEQFFGPGTRLTVL.

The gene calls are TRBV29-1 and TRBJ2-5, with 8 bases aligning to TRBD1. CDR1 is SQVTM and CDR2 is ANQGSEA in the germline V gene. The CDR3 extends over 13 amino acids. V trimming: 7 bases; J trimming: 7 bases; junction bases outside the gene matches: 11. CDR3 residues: CSGATGATGTQYF. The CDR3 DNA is TGCAGCGGGGCGACAGGGGCAACGGGGACCCAGTACTTC. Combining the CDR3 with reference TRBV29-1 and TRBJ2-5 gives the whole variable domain SAVISQKPSRDICQRGTSLTIQCQVDSQVTMMFWYRQQPGQSLTLIATANQGSEATYESGFVIDKFPISRPNLTFSTLTVSNMSPEDSSIYLCSGATGATGTQYFGPGTRLLVL.

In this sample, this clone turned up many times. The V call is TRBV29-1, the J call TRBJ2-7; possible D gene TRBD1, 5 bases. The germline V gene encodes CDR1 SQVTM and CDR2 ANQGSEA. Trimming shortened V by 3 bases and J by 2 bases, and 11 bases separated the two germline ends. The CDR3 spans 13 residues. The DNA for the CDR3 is TGCAGCGTTGAGCAGGGTGAGACCTACGAGCAGTACTTC. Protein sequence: CSVEQGETYEQYF.

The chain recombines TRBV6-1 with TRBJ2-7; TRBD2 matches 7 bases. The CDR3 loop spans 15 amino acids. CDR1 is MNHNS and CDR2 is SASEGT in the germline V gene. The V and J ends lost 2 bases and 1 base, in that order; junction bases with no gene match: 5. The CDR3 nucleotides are TGTGCCAGCAGTGAATTCGGCGGGGGATCCTACGAGCAGTACTTC. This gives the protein CASSEFGGGSYEQYF.

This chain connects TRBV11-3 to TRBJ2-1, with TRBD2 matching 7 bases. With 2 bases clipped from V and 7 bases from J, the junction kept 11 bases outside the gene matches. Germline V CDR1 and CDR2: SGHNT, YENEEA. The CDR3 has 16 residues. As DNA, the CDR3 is TGTGCCAGCAGCTTACAGGCGGGAGTCATCCCTAATGAGCAGTTCTTC. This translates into CASSLQAGVIPNEQFF.

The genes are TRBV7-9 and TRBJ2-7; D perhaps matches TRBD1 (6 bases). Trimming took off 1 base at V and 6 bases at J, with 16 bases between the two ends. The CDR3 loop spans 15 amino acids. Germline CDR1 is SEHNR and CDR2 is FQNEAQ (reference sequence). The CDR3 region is CASSLVGGGTPEQYF. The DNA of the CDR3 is TGTGCCAGCAGCTTAGTTGGGGGCGGAACCCCCGAGCAGTACTTC.

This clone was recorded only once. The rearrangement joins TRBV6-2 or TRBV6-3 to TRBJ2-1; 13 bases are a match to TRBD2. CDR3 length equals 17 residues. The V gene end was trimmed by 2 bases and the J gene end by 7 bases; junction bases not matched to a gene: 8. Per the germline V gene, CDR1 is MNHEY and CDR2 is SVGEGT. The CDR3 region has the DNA TGTGCCAGCAGTTACGGGACTAGCGGGAAGGGTGGGAATGAGCAGTTCTTC. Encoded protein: CASSYGTSGKGGNEQFF.

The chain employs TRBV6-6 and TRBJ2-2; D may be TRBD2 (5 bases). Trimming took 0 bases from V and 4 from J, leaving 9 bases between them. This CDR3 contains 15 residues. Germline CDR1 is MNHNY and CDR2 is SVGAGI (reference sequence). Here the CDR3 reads CASSYSRTGTGELFF. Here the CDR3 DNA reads TGTGCCAGCAGTTACTCGAGGACTGGCACCGGGGAGCTGTTTTTT.

The CDR3 sequence is CASTFSAGGITDTQYF. CDR3 coding DNA: TGTGCCAGCACCTTCTCGGCCGGAGGGATCACAGATACGCAGTATTTT. The V and J genes are TRBV7-6 and TRBJ2-3, with D maybe TRBD2 (6 bases). Germline CDR1 reads SGHVS; CDR2 reads FNYEAQ. The CDR3 is 16 amino acids. V lost 7 bases and J 2 bases, leaving 19 bases between the germline ends.

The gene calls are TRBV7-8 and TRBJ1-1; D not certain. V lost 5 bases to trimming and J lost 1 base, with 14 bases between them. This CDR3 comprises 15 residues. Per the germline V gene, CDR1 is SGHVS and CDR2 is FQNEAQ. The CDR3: CASSARRRRNTEAFF. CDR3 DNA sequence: TGTGCCAGCAGCGCACGTCGTAGGAGGAACACTGAAGCTTTCTTT.

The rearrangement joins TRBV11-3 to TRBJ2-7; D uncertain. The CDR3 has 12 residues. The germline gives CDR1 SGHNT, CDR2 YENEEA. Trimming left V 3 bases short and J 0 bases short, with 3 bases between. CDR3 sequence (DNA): TGTGCCAGCAGCTTTAGCTCCTACGAGCAGTACTTC. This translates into CASSFSSYEQYF. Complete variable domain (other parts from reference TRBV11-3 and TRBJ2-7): EAGVVQSPRYKIIEKKQPVAFWCNPISGHNTLYWYLQNLGQGPELLIRYENEEAVDDSQLPKDRFSAERLKGVDSTLKIQPAELGDSAVYLCASSFSSYEQYFGPGTRLTVT.

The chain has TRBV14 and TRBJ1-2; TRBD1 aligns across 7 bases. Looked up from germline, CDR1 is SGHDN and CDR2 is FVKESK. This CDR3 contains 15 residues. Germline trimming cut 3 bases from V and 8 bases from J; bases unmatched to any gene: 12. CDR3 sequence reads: CASSHSGTEIVGYTF. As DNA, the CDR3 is TGTGCCAGCAGCCATTCCGGGACAGAGATTGTGGGCTACACCTTC.

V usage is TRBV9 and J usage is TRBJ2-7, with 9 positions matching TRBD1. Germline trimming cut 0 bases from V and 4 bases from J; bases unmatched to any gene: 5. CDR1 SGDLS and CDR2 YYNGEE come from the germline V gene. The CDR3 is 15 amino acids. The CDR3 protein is CASSVAQGANYEQYF. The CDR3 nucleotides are TGTGCCAGCAGCGTAGCACAGGGGGCGAATTACGAGCAGTACTTC.

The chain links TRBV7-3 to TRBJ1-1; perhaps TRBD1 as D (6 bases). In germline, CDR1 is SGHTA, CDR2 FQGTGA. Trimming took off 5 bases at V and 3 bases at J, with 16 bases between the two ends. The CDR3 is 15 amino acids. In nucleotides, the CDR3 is TGTGCCAGCAGCCCAGGTGGGGGCTCGTACACTGAAGCTTTCTTT. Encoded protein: CASSPGGGSYTEAFF. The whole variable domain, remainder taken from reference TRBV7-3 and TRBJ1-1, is GAGVSQTPSNKVTEKGKYVELRCDPISGHTALYWYRQSLGQGPEFLIYFQGTGAADDSGLPNDRFFAVRPEGSVSTLKIQRTERGDSAVYLCASSPGGGSYTEAFFGQGTRLTVV.

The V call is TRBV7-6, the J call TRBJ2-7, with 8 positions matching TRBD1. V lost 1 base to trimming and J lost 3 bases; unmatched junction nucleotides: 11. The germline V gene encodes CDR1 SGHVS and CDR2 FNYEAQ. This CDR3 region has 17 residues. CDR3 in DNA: TGTGCCAGCAGCTTAGAATCCCTCGACAGGGGAAACTACGAGCAGTACTTC. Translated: CASSLESLDRGNYEQYF.

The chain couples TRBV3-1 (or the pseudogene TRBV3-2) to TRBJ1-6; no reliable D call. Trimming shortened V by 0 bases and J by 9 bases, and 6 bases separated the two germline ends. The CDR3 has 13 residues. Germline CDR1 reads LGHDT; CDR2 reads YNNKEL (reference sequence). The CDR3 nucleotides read TGTGCCAGCAGCCAAGATTTCGGTTCACCCCTCCACTTT. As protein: CASSQDFGSPLHF.

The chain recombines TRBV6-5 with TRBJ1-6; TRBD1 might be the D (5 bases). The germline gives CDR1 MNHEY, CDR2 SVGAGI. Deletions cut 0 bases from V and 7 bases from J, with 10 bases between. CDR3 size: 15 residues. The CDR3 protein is CASSYSTALNSPLHF. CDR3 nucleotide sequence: TGTGCCAGCAGTTACTCGACAGCCCTGAATTCACCCCTCCACTTT.